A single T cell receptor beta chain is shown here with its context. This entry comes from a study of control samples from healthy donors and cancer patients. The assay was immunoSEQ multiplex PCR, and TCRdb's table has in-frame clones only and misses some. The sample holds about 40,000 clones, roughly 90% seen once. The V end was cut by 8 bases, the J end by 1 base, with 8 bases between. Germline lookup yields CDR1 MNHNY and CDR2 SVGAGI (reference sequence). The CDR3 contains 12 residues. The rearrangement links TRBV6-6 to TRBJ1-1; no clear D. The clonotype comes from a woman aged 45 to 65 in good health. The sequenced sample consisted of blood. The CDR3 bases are TGTGCCAGCCTCGAGTGGAACACTGAAGCTTTCTTT. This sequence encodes CASLEWNTEAFF.